The 11 T cell receptor beta chains presented below share a single source sample, sequenced in a study of T cells in Graves' hyperthyroidism and ophthalmopathy. From RNA transcripts, TCR beta CDR3 regions were amplified. First-round RT-PCR of the TCR CDR3 relied on the HTBI primer set. One entry per CDR3 protein, called by TCRdb with MiXCR from the multiplex PCR reads. The repertoire has about 600,000 distinct CDR3 sequences, more than 15% of them found once; the top ten carry 2.5% to 4%. The specimen sequenced was blood. These receptors were obtained from a woman in her forties with Graves' ophthalmopathy.

Many counts were recorded for this clonotype. The rearrangement links TRBV20-1 to TRBJ1-1; D may be TRBD1 (5 bases). CDR1 is DFQATT and CDR2 is SNEGSKA in the germline V gene (reference sequence). The CDR3 extends over 15 amino acids. The V gene lost 4 bases and the J gene lost 3 bases, with 18 bases spanning the gap. The CDR3 is CSATRGDLAYTEAFF. CDR3 DNA: TGCAGTGCTACCCGGGGGGACCTCGCTTACACTGAAGCTTTCTTT.

The genes are TRBV5-6 and TRBJ2-3; 12 bases agree with TRBD2. This CDR3 region has 17 residues. CDR1 is SGHDT, CDR2 YYEEEE, per germline. The V gene end was trimmed by 4 bases and the J gene end by 0 bases; junction bases not matched to a gene: 6. The CDR3 nucleotides read TGTGCCAGCAGCGGCGAAGGGACTAGCGGGAGCACAGATACGCAGTATTTT. This sequence encodes CASSGEGTSGSTDTQYF.

This clonotype showed up just a few times. This chain joins TRBV12-3 or TRBV12-4 and TRBJ2-1; 10 nucleotides align to TRBD2. V dropped 8 bases and J dropped 5; count of bases not matched to a gene: 3. The CDR3 sequence is 13 residues long. CDR3 loop: CASQRGGNNEQFF. CDR3 bases: TGTGCCAGCCAGCGGGGGGGGAACAATGAGCAGTTCTTC.

This clonotype occurred many times. The chain recombines TRBV5-1 with TRBJ2-7; no reliable D call. Germline V gene lookup returns CDR1 SGHRS and CDR2 YFSETQ. This CDR3 contains 14 residues. The germline V and J ends were trimmed by 6 bases and 0 bases, with 13 bases remaining between them. CDR3 nucleotides: TGCGCCAGCAAGGAAGGTGCTAGCTCCTACGAGCAGTACTTC. Its protein product is CASKEGASSYEQYF.

This chain joins TRBV28 and TRBJ2-5; perhaps TRBD2 as D (6 bases). There are 13 residues in the CDR3. The germline V and J ends were trimmed by 6 bases and 5 bases, with 13 bases remaining between them. Germline values: CDR1 MDHEN, CDR2 SYDVKM. The CDR3 DNA reads as TGTGCCAGCAGCCAGACTAGGGCGGAGACCCAGTACTTC. It specifies CASSQTRAETQYF.

The gene calls are TRBV5-6 and TRBJ1-5; TRBD1 matches 8 bases. Per the germline V gene, CDR1 is SGHDT and CDR2 is YYEEEE. Trimming took 1 base from V and 2 from J; bases not matched to a gene: 8. The CDR3 totals 17 residues. Here the CDR3 reads CASSLRSGGGRNQPQHF. In DNA, the CDR3 is TGTGCCAGCAGCTTGCGTTCAGGGGGCGGTCGCAATCAGCCCCAGCATTTT.

The genes are TRBV29-1 and TRBJ2-5; 10 bases are shared with TRBD2. The J call is in doubt because the DNA end fits TRBJ2-1 better. Germline V gene data show CDR1 as SQVTM and CDR2 as ANQGSEA. There are 16 residues in the CDR3. CDR3 sequence (DNA): TGCAGCGTTGAAGATCGGGCTAGCGGGAGCAGCTTACTCCAGTTCTTC. Translation: CSVEDRASGSSLLQFF.

This clonotype showed up just a few times. The V and J genes are TRBV7-2 and TRBJ1-5, with D maybe TRBD1 (5 bases). The CDR3 spans 15 residues. The germline gives CDR1 SGHTA, CDR2 FQGNSA. Trimming took off 5 bases at V and 4 bases at J, with 15 bases between the two ends. The CDR3 region is CASSPYMGGNQPQHF. CDR3 in DNA: TGTGCCAGCAGCCCCTACATGGGGGGGAATCAGCCCCAGCATTTT.

This clonotype has just a few counts. CDR3 bases: TGTGCCAGCAGTTACTCTGGAACTAATGAAAAACTGTTTTTT. The encoded protein is CASSYSGTNEKLFF. The chain has TRBV11-2 and TRBJ1-4; the D is unclear. V lost 6 bases, J lost 1 base, and 9 bases lay in between. There are 14 residues in the CDR3. Germline V gene lookup returns CDR1 SGHAT and CDR2 FQNNGV.

This chain connects TRBV20-1 to TRBJ2-2; 11 bases match TRBD2. The germline V gene encodes CDR1 DFQATT and CDR2 SNEGSKA (reference sequence). V shed 3 bases, J shed 6 bases, and the junction held 12 bases outside the gene matches. The CDR3 covers 17 residues. The CDR3 here is CSASFLAGGRRAGELFF. For the CDR3, the DNA is TGCAGTGCTAGTTTTTTAGCGGGAGGGAGGCGGGCCGGGGAGCTGTTTTTT.

This clonotype has a count of ten or more. This sequence joins TRBV11-2 and TRBJ2-7; 13 bases line up with TRBD2. J lost 2 bases, V lost 5 bases, and 6 bases had no gene match. This CDR3 spans 16 amino acids. The germline gives CDR1 SGHAT, CDR2 FQNNGV. The CDR3 sequence: CASSPGLAGFTYEQYF. In DNA, the CDR3 is TGTGCCAGCAGCCCGGGACTAGCGGGGTTCACCTACGAGCAGTACTTC.